Sequencing of this TCR beta chain was carried out in a study of T cell responses to AZD1222 COVID-19 vaccine. General study findings and limits: Baseline antibody screening turned up just a handful of seropositive AZD1222 recipients. There were repertoire samples only from the period after the peak T cell response. Targeting of unmutated variant regions was reportedly seen in nearly half of spike-specific TCRs. Dominant at 160-218 and 743-854, vaccine-associated CD4 TCRs also spanned spike.

This CDR3 contains 14 residues. V was shortened by 5 bases and J by 4 bases, with 13 bases between the two germline ends. CDR1 is SGHTA and CDR2 is FQGTGA in the germline V gene. Assay: immunoSEQ multiplex PCR; the TCRdb copy retains only in-frame clones and omits some. The sample yields some 130,000 clones, around 85% seen once. As concerns this clone: Its target is not known.

V gene TRBV7-3 combines with J gene TRBJ2-3; D gene ambiguous. This receptor was obtained from an adult in good health. This material consisted of peripheral blood, taken on day 0 of AZD1222 vaccination. The CDR3 reads CASSRAGSPDTQYF. The DNA of the CDR3 is TGTGCCAGCAGCCGTGCTGGGTCCCCAGATACGCAGTATTTT.